A single sample gave rise to the 12 T cell receptor beta chains below, sequenced in a study of neurological immune-mediated disorders. As to time point: longitudinal time-point 2. TCRdb re-analysed the 5' RACE reads in MiXCR, keeping a single row per CDR3 protein. The sample shows approximately 82,000 distinct CDR3 sequences, 13% of them seen only once. The specimen was PBMCs. These receptors were collected from a female donor with HTLV-1-associated myelopathy (HAM/TSP).

This clonotype has at least ten counts. The chain has TRBV28 and TRBJ2-2; D is ambiguous. There are 14 residues in the CDR3. V was pared by 3 bases and J by 8 bases, with 13 bases between. Per germline, CDR1 MDHEN and CDR2 SYDVKM. In DNA, the CDR3 is TGTGCCAGCAGTTTGAGGCCTTCGGCAGGGGAGCTGTTTTTT. It specifies CASSLRPSAGELFF.

In this sample, this clonotype turned up many times. The chain couples TRBV11-1 to TRBJ2-5; possibly TRBD1 for D (5 bases). Trimming cost V 3 bases and J 5 bases, with 10 bases left between them. The CDR3 runs to 13 residues. The germline V gene encodes CDR1 SGHAT and CDR2 FQDESV (reference sequence). The CDR3, as DNA: TGTGCCAGCAGCTTGGGGCAGGAGGAGACCCAGTACTTC. Its translation: CASSLGQEETQYF.

Details on this clonotype: A much more abundant neighbour one base away suggests this may be a read error. V is TRBV6-1 and J is TRBJ1-2, with D perhaps TRBD1 (6 bases). The CDR3 length is 15 residues. From germline, CDR1 is MNHNS and CDR2 SASEGT. Written as DNA, the CDR3 is TGTGCCAGCAGTGAAGGGGATAGGGGGACCTATGTCTACACCTTC. Its translation: CASSEGDRGTYVYTF.

There are many counts of this clonotype. The CDR3 region is CASSQPRGSKNIQYF. Here the CDR3 DNA reads TGTGCCAGCAGCCAGCCAAGGGGATCCAAAAACATTCAGTACTTC. The J gene is TRBJ2-4, the V gene TRBV21-1; the listed D gene, TRBD1, was not tested against the DNA. TRBV21-1 is an annotated pseudogene. The CDR3 loop spans 15 amino acids.

This clonotype was detected ten times or more. The chain uses TRBV20-1 and TRBJ2-2, with D possibly being TRBD2 (5 bases). CDR1 and CDR2 (germline): DFQATT, SNEGSKA (reference sequence). V was cut by 4 bases and J by 5 bases, with 26 bases left in between. This CDR3 has 18 amino acids. CDR3 loop: CSATISAWGTRNTGELFF. The CDR3 coding sequence is TGCAGTGCTACCATCTCAGCATGGGGAACTAGGAATACCGGGGAGCTGTTTTTT.

A few counts support this clonotype. A much larger clone sits a single nucleotide away, making a read error possible. The chain links TRBV29-1 to TRBJ2-1; TRBD1 might be the D (5 bases). The CDR3 has 14 amino acids. Trimming cost V 5 bases and J 2 bases, with 13 bases left between them. CDR1 and CDR2 (germline): SQVTM, ANQGSEA. The CDR3 bases are TGCAGCGTTCGCCCCAGGGTGGCCTACAATGAGCAGTTCTTC. The encoded protein is CSVRPRVAYNEQFF.

The sample holds many counts of this clonotype. This chain connects TRBV7-9 to TRBJ2-7; D might be TRBD2 (5 bases). Germline V lookup: CDR1 SEHNR, CDR2 FQNEAQ (reference sequence). This CDR3 region has 15 residues. Trimming removed 4 bases from V and 0 bases from J, with 13 bases in between. The CDR3 is CASSSYSGDSYEQYF. CDR3 DNA sequence: TGTGCCAGCAGCTCATACTCCGGGGACTCCTACGAGCAGTACTTC.

Ten or more counts support this clonotype. This chain joins TRBV14 and TRBJ2-3; D is undetermined. This CDR3 contains 15 residues. Germline CDR1 is SGHDN and CDR2 is FVKESK. Trimming took 4 bases from V and 0 from J, leaving 11 bases between them. The DNA of the CDR3 is TGTGCCAGCAGCCCCCTGGCGGTAAGCACAGATACGCAGTATTTT. It is translated as CASSPLAVSTDTQYF. Supplemented by reference TRBV14 and TRBJ2-3, the full variable domain reads EAGVTQFPSHSVIEKGQTVTLRCDPISGHDNLYWYRRVMGKEIKFLLHFVKESKQDESGMPNNRFLAERTGGTYSTLKVQPAELEDSGVYFCASSPLAVSTDTQYFGPGTRLTVL.

In its sample, this clonotype was seen many times. The rearrangement joins TRBV5-1 to TRBJ2-1; D remains unclear. The CDR3 is 13 amino acids. The germline V gene has CDR1 SGHRS and CDR2 YFSETQ. V lost 0 bases and J 6 bases, leaving 7 bases between the germline ends. The CDR3 DNA sequence: TGCGCCAGCAGCTTGGCTGGGGTCAATGAGCAGTTCTTC. This codes for CASSLAGVNEQFF. Using reference TRBV5-1 and TRBJ2-1 for the parts outside the CDR3, the full variable domain is KAGVTQTPRYLIKTRGQQVTLSCSPISGHRSVSWYQQTPGQGLQFLFEYFSETQRNKGNFPGRFSGRQFSNSRSEMNVSTLELGDSALYLCASSLAGVNEQFFGPGTRLTVL.

Comment on this clonotype: This may come from a read error, since a much larger clone is one base off. The CDR3 loop reads CASTGTLQEQFF. The CDR3 coding sequence is TGCGCCAGCACGGGGACTTTGCAGGAGCAGTTCTTC. The chain carries TRBV5-1 and TRBJ2-1; the D gene is possibly TRBD2 (6 bases). V gave up 6 bases and J gave up 10 bases, with 14 bases separating them. Germline values: CDR1 SGHRS, CDR2 YFSETQ. The CDR3 extends over 12 amino acids.

The rearrangement links TRBV5-1 to TRBJ2-3, with D hard to call. The V end was cut by 3 bases, the J end by 2 bases, with 10 bases between. Germline values: CDR1 SGHRS, CDR2 YFSETQ. This CDR3 spans 14 amino acids. The CDR3 is CASSSPPSTDTQYF. The DNA of the CDR3 is TGCGCCAGCAGCTCCCCCCCCTCCACAGATACGCAGTATTTT.

This clonotype has at least ten counts. Here the CDR3 reads CSASGEGAGTEAFF. Written as DNA, the CDR3 is TGCAGTGCTAGTGGAGAGGGGGCTGGTACTGAAGCTTTCTTT. The chain links TRBV20-1 to TRBJ1-1; 7 bases fit TRBD1. This CDR3 is built from 14 residues. Germline lookup yields CDR1 DFQATT and CDR2 SNEGSKA (reference sequence). Trimming at V came to 3 bases and at J to 5 bases, leaving 9 bases not matched to a gene.